This T cell receptor beta chain appears in the sequencing data of a study of Tregs in tolerant kidney transplant recipients. CDR1 is GTSNPN and CDR2 is SVGIG in the germline V gene (reference sequence). With 3 bases removed from V and 2 bases from J, the gap between germline ends came to 16 bases. The CDR3 extends over 15 amino acids. Generated by immunoSEQ multiplex PCR, the TCRdb table keeps only in-frame clones and is missing some. The sample lists about 120,000 clones; approximately 90% were seen once. Study conclusions and caveats: Validation in larger populations is needed because few patients were studied.

With respect to this clone: What it binds is not known.

The receptor was derived from a human donor in good health. V is TRBV30 and J is TRBJ1-1; D uncertain. Specimen: CD4+ T cells from blood. The CDR3 sequence: CAWRPGPGLNTEAFF. CDR3 nucleotides: TGTGCCTGGAGGCCGGGCCCTGGCCTTAACACTGAAGCTTTCTTT. Combining the CDR3 with reference TRBV30 and TRBJ1-1 gives the whole variable domain SQTIHQWPATLVQPVGSPLSLECTVEGTSNPNLYWYRQAAGRGLQLLFYSVGIGQISSEVPQNLSASRPQDRQFILSSKKLLLSDSGFYLCAWRPGPGLNTEAFFGQGTRLTVV.